The TCR beta chain described here comes from a study of PD-1 blockade in classical Hodgkin lymphoma. Study at large: Patients were given intravenous nivolumab, 3 mg/kg, every 2 weeks.

The assay was immunoSEQ multiplex PCR, and TCRdb's table has in-frame clones only and misses some. The sample lists roughly 100,000 clones; about 93% were seen once. To note about this clone: The antigen is unknown.

Study-level findings and limits: Complete responders' diversity at baseline resembled that of newly diagnosed patients. A reduction in baseline TCR diversity was reportedly seen in newly diagnosed patients relative to healthy donors.

Germline V gives CDR1 SEHNR, CDR2 FQNEAQ (reference sequence). With 4 bases clipped from V and 2 bases from J, the junction kept 5 bases outside the gene matches. CDR3 size: 15 residues. Regarding time point: cycle 4 day 1 (C4D1), after 5 to 7 weeks of nivolumab. All patients experienced relapse after autologous stem cell transplantation, and brentuximab vedotin exposure was variable. This receptor was identified in a human donor with classical Hodgkin lymphoma. The starting material was peripheral blood mononuclear cells (PBMCs), obtained before the fourth cycle of nivolumab. The chain joins TRBV7-9 to TRBJ1-2; TRBD1 matches 9 bases. The CDR3: CASSYTGGENYGYTF. In DNA, the CDR3 is TGTGCCAGCAGCTACACAGGGGGCGAGAACTATGGCTACACCTTC.